This is a list of T cell receptor beta chains from one sample in a study of control samples from healthy donors and cancer patients. The protocol was immunoSEQ multiplex PCR, while the TCRdb copy is restricted to in-frame clones and leaves out a portion. The profile covers approximately 97,000 clones, with around 90% appearing a single time and 2% to 3% taken by the ten largest. Sequenced: blood. The receptors stem from a woman younger than 30 in good health. Each CDR3 is given with its conserved first and last residue. Each record gives: D gene, V gene, CDR3 length, J gene, clone size, CDR3 protein, CDR3 DNA. The D gene is left open where the match is weak. Size is stated for part of the rows, as once, few or many counts, or as a class when the clone is expanded.

d_gene: NA
v_gene: TRBV19
len: 15
j_gene: TRBJ1-2
abundance: NA
CDR3aa: CASSMTAPTVYGYTF
CDR3nt: TGTGCCAGTAGTATGACCGCCCCGACGGTCTATGGCTACACCTTC

d_gene: NA
v_gene: TRBV15
len: 13
j_gene: TRBJ1-1
abundance: NA
CDR3aa: CATKPTWNTEAFF
CDR3nt: TGTGCCACCAAACCTACCTGGAACACTGAAGCTTTCTTT

d_gene: NA
v_gene: TRBV4-3
len: 14
j_gene: TRBJ2-2
abundance: once
CDR3aa: CASSRILGTGELFF
CDR3nt: TGCGCCAGCAGCCGTATCCTGGGCACCGGGGAGCTGTTTTTT

d_gene: TRBD1
v_gene: TRBV5-1
len: 14
j_gene: TRBJ2-7
abundance: NA
CDR3aa: CASSTTGGNYEQYF
CDR3nt: TGCGCCAGCAGCACAACAGGGGGCAACTACGAGCAGTACTTC

d_gene: NA
v_gene: TRBV18
len: 15
j_gene: TRBJ2-1
abundance: NA
CDR3aa: CASSPPGDGLNEQFF
CDR3nt: TGTGCCAGCTCACCACCGGGGGACGGACTCAATGAGCAGTTCTTC

d_gene: NA
v_gene: TRBV30
len: 12
j_gene: TRBJ2-5
abundance: once
CDR3aa: CAWSPGVETQYF
CDR3nt: TGTGCCTGGTCGCCGGGTGTCGAGACCCAGTACTTC

d_gene: TRBD1
v_gene: TRBV28
len: 14
j_gene: TRBJ2-7
abundance: once
CDR3aa: CASNNPGQFYEQYF
CDR3nt: TGTGCCAGCAACAACCCGGGACAGTTCTACGAGCAGTACTTC

d_gene: TRBD1
v_gene: TRBV20-1
len: 15
j_gene: TRBJ1-2
abundance: NA
CDR3aa: CSATDNRGLGDGYTF
CDR3nt: TGCAGTGCTACTGATAACAGGGGGCTTGGAGATGGCTACACCTTC

d_gene: NA
v_gene: TRBV10-1
len: 11
j_gene: TRBJ1-2
abundance: NA
CDR3aa: CATSGGYGYTF
CDR3nt: TGCGCCACCAGTGGGGGCTATGGCTACACCTTC

d_gene: NA
v_gene: TRBV20-1
len: 13
j_gene: TRBJ2-1
abundance: once
CDR3aa: CSASRSSYNEQFF
CDR3nt: TGCAGTGCTAGTCGTAGCTCCTACAATGAGCAGTTCTTC

d_gene: NA
v_gene: TRBV6-5
len: 16
j_gene: TRBJ2-2
abundance: NA
CDR3aa: CASSYGDPGVTGELFF
CDR3nt: TGTGCCAGCAGTTACGGAGACCCCGGGGTCACCGGGGAGCTGTTTTTT

d_gene: NA
v_gene: TRBV19
len: 13
j_gene: TRBJ1-2
abundance: few
CDR3aa: CASSDTLNYGYTF
CDR3nt: TGTGCCAGTAGCGACACATTAAATTATGGCTACACCTTC

d_gene: TRBD2
v_gene: TRBV20-1
len: 14
j_gene: TRBJ2-3
abundance: NA
CDR3aa: CSASPTSGTDTQYF
CDR3nt: TGCAGTGCCAGTCCCACTAGCGGCACAGATACGCAGTATTTT

d_gene: TRBD1
v_gene: TRBV6-5
len: 13
j_gene: TRBJ1-2
abundance: NA
CDR3aa: CASSYGQDYGYTF
CDR3nt: TGTGCCAGCAGTTACGGACAGGACTATGGCTACACCTTC

d_gene: TRBD2
v_gene: TRBV28
len: 15
j_gene: TRBJ2-3
abundance: NA
CDR3aa: CASSPPAGGLDTQYF
CDR3nt: TGTGCCAGCTCCCCCCCCGCGGGGGGCTTGGATACGCAGTATTTT

d_gene: NA
v_gene: TRBV6-5
len: 13
j_gene: TRBJ2-2
abundance: NA
CDR3aa: CASTQQGTGELFF
CDR3nt: TGTGCCAGCACCCAACAGGGTACCGGGGAGCTGTTTTTT

d_gene: NA
v_gene: TRBV11-3
len: 15
j_gene: TRBJ2-5
abundance: NA
CDR3aa: CASSPPRVEEETQYF
CDR3nt: TGTGCCAGCAGCCCTCCCAGGGTGGAGGAAGAGACCCAGTACTTC

d_gene: NA
v_gene: TRBV12-3/TRBV12-4
len: 13
j_gene: TRBJ1-5
abundance: once
CDR3aa: CASSPGLNQPQHF
CDR3nt: TGTGCCAGCAGCCCGGGGCTCAATCAGCCCCAGCATTTT

d_gene: NA
v_gene: TRBV24-1
len: 17
j_gene: TRBJ2-7
abundance: NA
CDR3aa: CATSPGGVSPSSYEQYF
CDR3nt: TGTGCCACCAGCCCCGGTGGGGTCTCGCCGTCCTCCTACGAGCAGTACTTC

d_gene: NA
v_gene: TRBV7-8
len: 15
j_gene: TRBJ1-4
abundance: NA
CDR3aa: CASSLAGARIEKLFF
CDR3nt: TGTGCCAGCAGCTTAGCAGGAGCTAGAATTGAAAAACTGTTTTTT

d_gene: NA
v_gene: TRBV27
len: 14
j_gene: TRBJ2-7
abundance: NA
CDR3aa: CASSPTSRPYEQYF
CDR3nt: TGTGCCAGCAGTCCCACAAGCCGGCCCTACGAGCAGTACTTC

d_gene: TRBD2
v_gene: TRBV7-8
len: 16
j_gene: TRBJ2-1
abundance: NA
CDR3aa: CASSLNAGGPVNEQFF
CDR3nt: TGTGCCAGCAGCTTAAACGCGGGGGGGCCCGTCAATGAGCAGTTCTTC

d_gene: NA
v_gene: TRBV27
len: 14
j_gene: TRBJ2-7
abundance: NA
CDR3aa: CASSFEGRTYEQYF
CDR3nt: TGTGCCAGCAGTTTCGAGGGTAGGACCTACGAGCAGTACTTC

d_gene: NA
v_gene: TRBV19
len: 14
j_gene: TRBJ1-6
abundance: NA
CDR3aa: CASKLIRANSPLHF
CDR3nt: TGTGCCAGTAAGCTGATCAGGGCAAATTCACCCCTCCACTTT

d_gene: NA
v_gene: TRBV19
len: 15
j_gene: TRBJ2-7
abundance: NA
CDR3aa: CASSLVGDVPREQYF
CDR3nt: TGTGCCAGTAGTCTCGTCGGGGACGTTCCCCGCGAGCAGTACTTC

d_gene: NA
v_gene: TRBV7-8
len: 13
j_gene: TRBJ1-1
abundance: NA
CDR3aa: CASSFGGPPEAFF
CDR3nt: TGTGCCAGCAGCTTTGGAGGTCCCCCTGAAGCTTTCTTT

d_gene: NA
v_gene: TRBV7-9
len: 11
j_gene: TRBJ2-5
abundance: NA
CDR3aa: CASRMAETQYF
CDR3nt: TGTGCCAGCAGGATGGCAGAGACCCAGTACTTC

d_gene: NA
v_gene: TRBV19
len: 14
j_gene: TRBJ1-1
abundance: NA
CDR3aa: CASTGDARNTEAFF
CDR3nt: TGTGCCAGTACGGGAGACGCACGGAACACTGAAGCTTTCTTT

d_gene: NA
v_gene: TRBV11-2
len: 16
j_gene: TRBJ1-3
abundance: NA
CDR3aa: CASSLAGMVSGNTIYF
CDR3nt: TGTGCCAGCAGCTTGGCAGGGATGGTCTCTGGAAACACCATATATTTT

d_gene: TRBD2
v_gene: TRBV19
len: 16
j_gene: TRBJ2-1
abundance: once
CDR3aa: CASSTIAGSLFDEQFF
CDR3nt: TGTGCCAGTAGTACGATAGCGGGGAGTCTATTTGATGAGCAGTTCTTC

d_gene: NA
v_gene: TRBV4-1
len: 17
j_gene: TRBJ1-4
abundance: NA
CDR3aa: CASSTGNLRATNEKLFF
CDR3nt: TGCGCCAGCAGCACCGGGAATTTGAGGGCAACTAATGAAAAACTGTTTTTT

d_gene: NA
v_gene: TRBV24-1
len: 15
j_gene: TRBJ2-3
abundance: once
CDR3aa: CATSEPAGATDTQYF
CDR3nt: TGTGCCACCAGTGAACCTGCGGGGGCTACAGATACGCAGTATTTT

d_gene: NA
v_gene: TRBV5-1
len: 15
j_gene: TRBJ1-6
abundance: NA
CDR3aa: CASSLAGIDNSPLHF
CDR3nt: TGCGCCAGCAGCTTGGCCGGGATCGATAATTCACCCCTCCACTTT

d_gene: TRBD1
v_gene: TRBV3-1/TRBV3-2
len: 16
j_gene: TRBJ1-5
abundance: NA
CDR3aa: CASSQDGTGGNQPQHF
CDR3nt: TGTGCCAGCAGCCAAGACGGGACAGGTGGCAATCAGCCCCAGCATTTT

d_gene: NA
v_gene: TRBV11-2
len: 14
j_gene: TRBJ2-5
abundance: few
CDR3aa: CASSLQLTRETQYF
CDR3nt: TGTGCCAGCAGCTTACAGCTAACCCGGGAGACCCAGTACTTC

d_gene: NA
v_gene: TRBV6-5
len: 15
j_gene: TRBJ1-2
abundance: NA
CDR3aa: CASSYSWEPNYGYTF
CDR3nt: TGTGCCAGCAGTTACTCTTGGGAACCTAACTATGGCTACACCTTC

d_gene: TRBD2
v_gene: TRBV30
len: 14
j_gene: TRBJ2-7
abundance: NA
CDR3aa: CAWSLLAVSYEQYF
CDR3nt: TGTGCCTGGAGTTTGCTAGCGGTATCCTACGAGCAGTACTTC